One sample yielded the 10 T cell receptor beta chains listed below, sequenced in a study of T-cell reconstitution after alpha-beta-depleted transplantation in children (dated by TCRdb to about 2016). The sample's treatment or condition, from its label and the paper: allogeneic hematopoietic cell transplantation with graft depleted of TCRalphabeta T cells and CD19 B cells. Library preparation used PCR. TCRdb lists the instrument as Illumina HiSeq 2500. TCR libraries were prepared with molecular barcoding, using unique molecular identifiers to normalize TCRbeta repertoire quantification. Starting from the raw public reads, TCRdb applied fastp trimming at Q25, assembled clones with MiXCR and retained in-frame beta chains. One record per CDR3 amino acid sequence lists the most common genes and DNA. The sample records approximately 500,000 distinct CDR3 sequences, roughly 10% of which are singletons. Together, the top ten hold approximately 2% of the sample.

The sequences come from PBMCs, collected before TCRalphabeta/CD19-depleted stem cell transplant. These receptors originate from a child aged 2 to 15 with inherited bone marrow failure, due to receive a stem cell transplant.

Many counts were recorded for this clonotype. The chain recombines TRBV29-1 with TRBJ2-1; D may be TRBD1 or TRBD2 (5 bases each). This CDR3 region has 16 residues. Trimming removed 5 bases at V and 2 bases at J, with 19 bases between. The germline gives CDR1 SQVTM, CDR2 ANQGSEA. The CDR3 is CSVWGNMRQTYNEQFF. Here the CDR3 DNA reads TGCAGCGTTTGGGGGAATATGAGGCAAACCTACAATGAGCAGTTCTTC.

This clonotype has at least ten counts. The genes are TRBV3-1 and TRBJ1-1, with unresolved D. Trimming took 1 base from V and 0 from J, leaving 15 bases between them. CDR3 length: 17 amino acids. CDR1 and CDR2 (germline): LGHDT, YNNKEL (reference sequence). The CDR3 DNA reads as TGTGCCAGCAGCCAAGGTATCGGTTCCGATCTGAACACTGAAGCTTTCTTT. Protein sequence: CASSQGIGSDLNTEAFF.

The chain combines TRBV3-1 with TRBJ2-1, with D possibly TRBD1 on 6 matching bases. Trimming removed 1 base at V and 5 bases at J, with 12 bases between. This CDR3 has 15 residues. Germline lookup yields CDR1 LGHDT and CDR2 YNNKEL (reference sequence). The DNA for the CDR3 is TGTGCCAGCAGCCAAGGTACAGGGACCAACAATGAGCAGTTCTTC. This translates into CASSQGTGTNNEQFF.

This clonotype showed up many times. The chain carries TRBV29-1 and TRBJ2-1, with 9 bases that match TRBD2. This CDR3 comprises 14 residues. Germline CDR1 SQVTM, CDR2 ANQGSEA. With 6 bases clipped from V and 8 bases from J, the junction kept 11 bases outside the gene matches. CDR3: CSVAISGSIYEQFF. Here the CDR3 DNA reads TGCAGCGTCGCAATTAGCGGGAGTATCTATGAGCAGTTCTTC.

V gene TRBV29-1 combines with J gene TRBJ2-7; no clear D gene. Germline V lookup: CDR1 SQVTM, CDR2 ANQGSEA. Trimming took 0 bases from V and 9 from J, leaving 9 bases between them. The CDR3 loop spans 11 amino acids. This chain's CDR3 is CSVEDRTGQYF. The CDR3, as DNA: TGCAGCGTTGAAGATCGGACGGGGCAGTACTTC.

This chain links TRBV29-1 with TRBJ2-1; D not certain. The CDR3 runs 16 residues. The germline V gene has CDR1 SQVTM and CDR2 ANQGSEA. The V gene lost 1 base and the J gene lost 2 bases, with 15 bases spanning the gap. The CDR3, as DNA: TGCAGCGTTGAAGGGGGTGGTGGGCTGACCTACAATGAGCAGTTCTTC. This translates into CSVEGGGGLTYNEQFF.

The chain has TRBV20-1 and TRBJ2-1; D may correspond to TRBD1 or TRBD2 (5 bases each). Trimming removed 2 bases at V and 2 bases at J, with 19 bases between. Germline V gene sequence: CDR1 DFQATT, CDR2 SNEGSKA (reference sequence). This CDR3 has 17 residues. Here the CDR3 DNA reads TGCAGTGCTAGAAATCTCGGGACCGTTGGAACCTACAATGAGCAGTTCTTC. Its translation is CSARNLGTVGTYNEQFF.

This clonotype was counted ten times or more. The chain is built from TRBV20-1 and TRBJ2-7, with D possibly TRBD1 on 7 matching bases. V lost 5 bases, J lost 6 bases, and 17 bases lay in between. The CDR3 length is 13 residues. Germline CDR1 reads DFQATT; CDR2 reads SNEGSKA (reference sequence). The CDR3 region is CSASDREDSEQYF. For the CDR3, the DNA is TGCAGTGCTTCAGACAGGGAGGATTCCGAGCAGTACTTC.

The sample holds many counts of this clonotype. The CDR3 sequence is CASSYPGLDWEQFF. The DNA for the CDR3 is TGTGCCAGCAGTTACCCCGGGCTGGATTGGGAGCAGTTCTTC. V is TRBV9 and J is TRBJ2-1, with D hard to call. The CDR3 runs to 14 residues. Germline CDR1 is SGDLS and CDR2 is YYNGEE. Trimming shortened V by 5 bases and J by 10 bases, and 19 bases separated the two germline ends.

The table lists this clonotype with many counts. The chain is built from TRBV19 and TRBJ1-5; weak D call: TRBD1 (5 bases). The CDR3 totals 15 residues. From germline, CDR1 is LNHDA and CDR2 SQIVND (reference sequence). Between the trimmed V and J ends, which lost 6 bases and 5 bases, there was a span of 17 bases. DNA for the CDR3: TGTGCCAGTAGCCCACCCGGGGGACCAGATCAGCCCCAGCATTTT. It is translated as CASSPPGGPDQPQHF.